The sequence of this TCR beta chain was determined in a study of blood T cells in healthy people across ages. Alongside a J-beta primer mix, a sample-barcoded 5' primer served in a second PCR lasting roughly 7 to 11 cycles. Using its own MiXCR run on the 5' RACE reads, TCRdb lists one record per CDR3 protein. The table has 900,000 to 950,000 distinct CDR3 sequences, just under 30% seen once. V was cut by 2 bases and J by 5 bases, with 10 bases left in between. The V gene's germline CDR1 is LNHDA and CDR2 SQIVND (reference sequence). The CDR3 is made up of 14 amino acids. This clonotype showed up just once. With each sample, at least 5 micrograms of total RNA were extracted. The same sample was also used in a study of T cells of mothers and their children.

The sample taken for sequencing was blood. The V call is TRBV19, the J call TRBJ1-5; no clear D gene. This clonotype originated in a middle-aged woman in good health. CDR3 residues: CASSITWRDQPQHF. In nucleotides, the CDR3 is TGTGCCAGTAGTATAACCTGGAGGGATCAGCCCCAGCATTTT.